Following are 23 T cell receptor beta chains from one sample sequenced in a study of cytomegalovirus exposure and HLA in healthy donors. The study ran its PCR with 60 Vbeta and 13 Jbeta primers. Profiling relied on immunoSEQ multiplex PCR, and the TCRdb table lists in-frame clones only, not all of them. The sample has about 170,000 clones; 81% are singletons. Material: PBMCs. The receptors were gathered from a woman younger than 35 in good health and CMV-seronegative.

The chain uses TRBV5-6 and TRBJ2-7, with 10 bases lining up with TRBD2. Germline CDR1 and CDR2: SGHDT and YYEEEE. This CDR3 contains 14 residues. The V segment lost 3 bases and the J segment 2 bases; nucleotides outside the gene matches: 2. The CDR3 DNA reads as TGTGCCAGCAGCTGGGGGACTAGCGCCTACGAGCAGTACTTC. This translates into CASSWGTSAYEQYF.

This clone showed up just a few times. CDR3 residues: CASSPGTSGAGYQETQYF. DNA for the CDR3: TGCGCCAGCAGCCCCGGGACTAGCGGGGCCGGGTACCAAGAGACCCAGTACTTC. V is TRBV5-1 and J is TRBJ2-5; 13 nucleotides agree with TRBD2. The CDR3 loop spans 18 amino acids. V lost 4 bases and J lost 0; bases outside the gene matches: 9. CDR1 is SGHRS, CDR2 YFSETQ, per germline.

Only one count was recorded for this clone. The rearrangement links TRBV15 to TRBJ1-2; tentative D call: TRBD1 (6 bases). The CDR3 loop spans 13 amino acids. Trimming removed 5 bases at V and 4 bases at J, with 11 bases between. Germline V gene lookup returns CDR1 LNHNV and CDR2 YYDKDF (reference sequence). The CDR3: CATSQRRGYGYTF. CDR3 sequence (DNA): TGTGCCACCAGCCAGCGCAGGGGCTATGGCTACACCTTC.

The gene calls are TRBV29-1 and TRBJ1-1; D gene unclear. Trimming took 5 bases from V and 0 from J, leaving 10 bases between them. The CDR3 runs 13 residues. Germline V gene sequence: CDR1 SQVTM, CDR2 ANQGSEA. CDR3 DNA: TGCAGCGTTCGGGAACAGATGAACACTGAAGCTTTCTTT. It yields the protein CSVREQMNTEAFF.

The chain has TRBV9 and TRBJ2-7, with 10 bases lining up with TRBD1. Germline CDR1 SGDLS, CDR2 YYNGEE. The V gene end was trimmed by 4 bases and the J gene end by 2 bases; junction bases not matched to a gene: 9. This CDR3 region has 16 residues. CDR3 DNA sequence: TGTGCCAGCAGCCTCTCAACCGGGACAGGGGCCTACGAGCAGTACTTC. Translation: CASSLSTGTGAYEQYF.

This rearrangement joins TRBV9 to TRBJ2-5; 9 bases fit TRBD2. V shed 0 bases, J shed 5 bases, and the junction held 5 bases outside the gene matches. Per germline, CDR1 SGDLS and CDR2 YYNGEE. The CDR3 covers 15 residues. The chain's CDR3 is CASSVGRGGVETQYF. The DNA of the CDR3 is TGTGCCAGCAGCGTAGGGCGGGGGGGCGTGGAGACCCAGTACTTC. Based on the CDR3 plus reference TRBV9 and TRBJ2-5, the full variable domain is DSGVTQTPKHLITATGQRVTLRCSPRSGDLSVYWYQQSLDQGLQFLIQYYNGEERAKGNILERFSAQQFPDLHSELNLSSLELGDSALYFCASSVGRGGVETQYFGPGTRLLVL.

This clone appeared once. The V call is TRBV18, the J call TRBJ1-1; 7 bases map to TRBD1. The V segment lost 3 bases and the J segment 0 bases; nucleotides outside the gene matches: 7. Germline V gene data show CDR1 as KGHSH and CDR2 as LQKENI. The CDR3 has 16 amino acids. The CDR3 loop reads CASSPHRGLMNTEAFF. The DNA of the CDR3 is TGTGCCAGCTCACCTCACAGGGGTCTTATGAACACTGAAGCTTTCTTT.

The CDR3 spells CASSSAVSYEQYF. The DNA for the CDR3 is TGTGCCAGCAGCTCAGCTGTATCCTACGAGCAGTACTTC. The chain joins TRBV7-2 to TRBJ2-7; D gene unclear. This CDR3 spans 13 amino acids. Trimming shortened V by 4 bases and J by 1 base, and 8 bases separated the two germline ends. Per the germline V gene, CDR1 is SGHTA and CDR2 is FQGNSA.

V and J are TRBV5-4 and TRBJ1-2, with a tentative D call TRBD1 (5 bases). Germline loops: CDR1 SGHNT, CDR2 YYREEE (reference sequence). V dropped 4 bases and J dropped 7 bases, with 14 bases sitting between them. This CDR3 is 13 amino acids long. The chain's CDR3 is CASSPDLGPGYTF. CDR3 coding DNA: TGTGCCAGCAGCCCCGATTTGGGGCCTGGCTACACCTTC.

The J gene is TRBJ2-5, the V gene TRBV2; 7 bases match TRBD1. This CDR3 has 13 amino acids. With V trimmed by 6 bases and J by 4 bases, 5 bases remained unmatched. From germline, CDR1 is SNHLY and CDR2 FYNNEI. The CDR3 DNA reads TGTGCCAGCAGCCTCGACAGGGTAGAGACCCAGTACTTC. Translated, it gives CASSLDRVETQYF.

The gene calls are TRBV7-9 and TRBJ1-4, with no clear D. Germline V gene sequence: CDR1 SEHNR, CDR2 FQNEAQ (reference sequence). Deletions cut 4 bases from V and 0 bases from J, with 21 bases between. This CDR3 has 19 amino acids. The CDR3 sequence: CASSSLARKAGSTNEKLFF. CDR3 coding DNA: TGTGCCAGCAGCTCCTTGGCCCGAAAGGCGGGGTCAACTAATGAAAAACTGTTTTTT. The full variable domain, rest sourced from reference TRBV7-9 and TRBJ1-4, is DTGVSQNPRHKITKRGQNVTFRCDPISEHNRLYWYRQTLGQGPEFLTYFQNEAQLEKSRLLSDRFSAERPKGSFSTLEIQRTEQGDSAMYLCASSSLARKAGSTNEKLFFGSGTQLSVL.

The chain employs TRBV28 and TRBJ2-5; TRBD2 aligns across 8 bases. The J call may not be correct, given that the DNA end is closer to TRBJ2-7. This CDR3 has 14 amino acids. Germline V gives CDR1 MDHEN, CDR2 SYDVKM. CDR3 amino acids: CASRKAGDAYEQYF. CDR3 nucleotides: TGTGCCAGCAGAAAAGCGGGAGACGCCTACGAGCAGTACTTC.

The genes are TRBV6-1 and TRBJ1-1, with TRBD1 identical over 8 bases. With V trimmed by 10 bases and J by 7 bases, 11 bases remained unmatched. The CDR3 is 13 amino acids. Germline V gene sequence: CDR1 MNHNS, CDR2 SASEGT. As DNA, the CDR3 is TGTGCCATCAGGGCCGGGACAGGCAATGAAGCTTTCTTT. Translating it yields CAIRAGTGNEAFF.

This clone appeared once. This chain links TRBV11-2 with TRBJ2-2, with a tentative D call TRBD2 (5 bases). Germline CDR1 reads SGHAT; CDR2 reads FQNNGV. This CDR3 comprises 17 residues. Between the trimmed V and J ends, which lost 0 bases and 4 bases, there was a span of 15 bases. CDR3 sequence: CASSLERANLGTGELFF. The CDR3 bases are TGTGCCAGCAGCTTAGAGCGGGCCAATTTGGGCACCGGGGAGCTGTTTTTT.

This clone was counted a few times. This chain uses TRBV5-6 with TRBJ1-2; maybe TRBD1 (5 bases). The germline gives CDR1 SGHDT, CDR2 YYEEEE. The CDR3 is 13 amino acids. With 2 bases removed from V and 7 bases from J, the gap between germline ends came to 12 bases. In DNA, the CDR3 is TGTGCCAGCAGCTTTCAAGGGCAGGGTGGCTACACCTTC. Translated: CASSFQGQGGYTF.

The genes are TRBV19 and TRBJ2-2; tentatively, D is TRBD2 (6 bases). CDR3 length equals 16 residues. Germline lookup yields CDR1 LNHDA and CDR2 SQIVND (reference sequence). V gave up 1 base and J gave up 1 base, with 10 bases separating them. CDR3 nucleotide sequence: TGTGCCAGTAGTATAGTTTGGCGGGGGAACACCGGGGAGCTGTTTTTT. Residues: CASSIVWRGNTGELFF.

This clone was seen just once. The chain carries TRBV28 and TRBJ2-1, with 10 bases that match TRBD2. The CDR3 covers 14 residues. V trimming: 8 bases; J trimming: 6 bases; junction bases outside the gene matches: 7. Germline CDR1 is MDHEN and CDR2 is SYDVKM. The DNA of the CDR3 is TGTGCCAGCGACAGAGCGGGAGGGCCCAATGAGCAGTTCTTC. Amino acid sequence: CASDRAGGPNEQFF. Full variable domain (remainder filled in from reference TRBV28 and TRBJ2-1): DVKVTQSSRYLVKRTGEKVFLECVQDMDHENMFWYRQDPGLGLRLIYFSYDVKMKEKGDIPEGYSVSREKKERFSLILESASTNQTSMYLCASDRAGGPNEQFFGPGTRLTVL.

V usage is TRBV19 and J usage is TRBJ1-6; 10 bases align to TRBD1. With 6 bases clipped from V and 10 bases from J, the junction kept 12 bases outside the gene matches. The CDR3 has 16 amino acids. Per germline, CDR1 LNHDA and CDR2 SQIVND (reference sequence). CDR3 nucleotides: TGTGCCAGTAGCACACTGCCGGGACAGGGGCCCTCACCCCTCCACTTT. Amino acid sequence: CASSTLPGQGPSPLHF.

The rearrangement links TRBV2 to TRBJ2-1; a possible D gene is TRBD2 (5 bases). The CDR3 is made up of 15 amino acids. V was pared by 4 bases and J by 4 bases, with 14 bases between. From germline, CDR1 is SNHLY and CDR2 FYNNEI. The CDR3 loop is CASSAQRRVYNEQFF. The CDR3 DNA follows: TGTGCCAGCAGTGCCCAGCGGCGGGTATACAATGAGCAGTTCTTC.

This chain links TRBV6-1 with TRBJ1-1, with D tentatively TRBD1 (6 bases). V was clipped by 3 bases and J by 7 bases, with 15 bases between them. The CDR3 runs 14 residues. Per the germline V gene, CDR1 is MNHNS and CDR2 is SASEGT. The CDR3 loop reads CASSEDSLGVEAFF. The CDR3 region has the DNA TGTGCCAGCAGTGAGGACAGCCTGGGGGTTGAAGCTTTCTTT.

The rearrangement uses TRBV10-3 and TRBJ2-7; 11 positions match TRBD1. This CDR3 contains 15 residues. Unmatched junction bases numbered 4, after V lost 0 bases and J lost 6 bases. CDR1 and CDR2 (germline): ENHRY, SYGVKD. The CDR3 loop is CAISESGQGAREQYF. In DNA, the CDR3 is TGTGCCATCAGTGAGTCCGGACAGGGGGCGCGCGAGCAGTACTTC.

The chain has TRBV7-3 and TRBJ1-1, with D maybe TRBD1 (5 bases). The CDR3 has 13 amino acids. Germline-derived CDR1 and CDR2 are SGHTA and FQGTGA. V was shortened by 5 bases and J by 5 bases, with 12 bases between the two germline ends. CDR3 protein: CASSDTGATEAFF. CDR3 sequence (DNA): TGTGCCAGCAGCGATACAGGAGCAACTGAAGCTTTCTTT.

The table lists this clone with a few counts. The CDR3 region is CASSLGAGGLYEQYF. CDR3 sequence (DNA): TGTGCCAGCAGCTTAGGTGCTGGAGGACTTTACGAGCAGTACTTC. The rearrangement uses TRBV11-2 and TRBJ2-7, with a possible D match to TRBD2 (5 bases). This CDR3 region has 15 residues. V dropped 1 base and J dropped 4 bases, with 14 bases sitting between them. Per the germline V gene, CDR1 is SGHAT and CDR2 is FQNNGV. Looking up the rest from reference TRBV11-2 and TRBJ2-7 gives the full variable domain: EAGVAQSPRYKIIEKRQSVAFWCNPISGHATLYWYQQILGQGPKLLIQFQNNGVVDDSQLPKDRFSAERLKGVDSTLKIQPAKLEDSAVYLCASSLGAGGLYEQYFGPGTRLTVT.